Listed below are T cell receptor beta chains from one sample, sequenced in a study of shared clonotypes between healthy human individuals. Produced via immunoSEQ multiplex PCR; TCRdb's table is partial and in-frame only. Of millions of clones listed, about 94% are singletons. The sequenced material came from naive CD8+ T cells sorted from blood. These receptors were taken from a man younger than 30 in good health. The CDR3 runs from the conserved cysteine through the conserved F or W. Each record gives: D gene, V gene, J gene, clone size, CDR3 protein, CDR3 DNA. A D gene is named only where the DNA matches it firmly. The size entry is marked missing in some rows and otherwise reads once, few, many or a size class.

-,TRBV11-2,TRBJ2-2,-,CASSLGRTWELFF,TGTGCCAGCAGCTTGGGTCGAACCTGGGAGCTGTTTTTT
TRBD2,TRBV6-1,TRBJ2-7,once,CASGTSNYEQYF,TGTGCCAGCGGGACTAGCAACTACGAGCAGTACTTC
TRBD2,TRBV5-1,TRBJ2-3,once,CASSLTLAVLNTDTQYF,TGCGCCAGCAGCTTAACTCTAGCGGTACTTAACACAGATACGCAGTATTTT
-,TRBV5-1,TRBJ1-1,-,CASSPYREAHTEAFF,TGCGCCAGCAGCCCGTACAGGGAGGCGCACACTGAAGCTTTCTTT
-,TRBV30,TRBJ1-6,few,CAWSFGNSPLHF,TGTGCCTGGAGTTTTGGCAATTCACCCCTCCACTTT
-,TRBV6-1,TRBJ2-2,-,CASSVRGINTGELFF,TGTGCCAGCAGCGTTAGGGGGATAAACACCGGGGAGCTGTTTTTT
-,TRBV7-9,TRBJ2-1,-,CASSRLVSEQFF,TGTGCCAGCAGCAGACTAGTTAGTGAGCAGTTCTTC
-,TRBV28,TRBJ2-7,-,CASSLPGSSYEQYF,TGTGCCAGCAGCTTACCCGGGAGCTCCTACGAGCAGTACTTC
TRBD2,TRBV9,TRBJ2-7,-,CASSVDWASGSYEQYF,TGTGCCAGCAGCGTAGACTGGGCTAGCGGGAGCTACGAGCAGTACTTC
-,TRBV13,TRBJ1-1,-,CASSPEQFAEAFF,TGTGCCAGCAGCCCAGAACAATTCGCTGAAGCTTTCTTT
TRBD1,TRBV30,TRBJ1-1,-,CAWVDRGANTEAFF,TGTGCCTGGGTAGACAGGGGAGCGAACACTGAAGCTTTCTTT
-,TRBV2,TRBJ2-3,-,CASRAPRDLPSTDTQYF,TGTGCCAGCAGGGCCCCCCGGGACCTTCCTAGCACAGATACGCAGTATTTT
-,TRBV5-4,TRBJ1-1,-,CASSLDLSSTEAFF,TGTGCCAGCAGCTTGGATCTCTCGTCCACTGAAGCTTTCTTT
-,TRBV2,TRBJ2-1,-,CASSDRGAGYNEQFF,TGTGCCAGCAGCGACCGAGGGGCGGGATACAATGAGCAGTTCTTC
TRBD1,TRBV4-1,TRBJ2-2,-,CASSPWTGGRRELFF,TGCGCCAGCAGCCCCTGGACAGGGGGAAGGAGGGAGCTGTTTTTT
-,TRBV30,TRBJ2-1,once,CAWRQGSAYNEQFF,TGTGCCTGGAGACAGGGAAGTGCCTACAATGAGCAGTTCTTC
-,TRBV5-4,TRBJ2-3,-,CASSLASSTDTQYF,TGTGCCAGCAGCTTGGCTAGCAGCACAGATACGCAGTATTTT
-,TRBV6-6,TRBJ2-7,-,CASDYGSGNEQYF,TGTGCCAGCGACTACGGGTCGGGGAACGAGCAGTACTTC
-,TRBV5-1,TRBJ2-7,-,CASSSDSSYEQYF,TGCGCCAGCAGCTCGGACAGTTCCTACGAGCAGTACTTC
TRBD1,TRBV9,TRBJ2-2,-,CASSATGGVDTGELFF,TGTGCCAGCAGCGCCACAGGGGGCGTGGACACCGGGGAGCTGTTTTTT
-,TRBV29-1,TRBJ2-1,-,CSVESLAHYNEQFF,TGCAGCGTTGAATCCCTAGCTCACTACAATGAGCAGTTCTTC
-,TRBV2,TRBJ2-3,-,CASRELGHATDTQYF,TGTGCCAGCAGGGAACTGGGACACGCCACAGATACGCAGTATTTT
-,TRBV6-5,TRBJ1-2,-,CASSYSIGERDYGYTF,TGTGCCAGCAGTTACTCGATCGGGGAGAGGGACTATGGCTACACCTTC
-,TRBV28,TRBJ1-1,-,CASSLHGPDTEAFF,TGTGCCAGCAGTCTCCATGGCCCTGACACTGAAGCTTTCTTT
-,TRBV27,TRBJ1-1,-,CASSLGVAGTLNTEAFF,TGTGCCAGCAGTTTGGGGGTGGCGGGAACCTTGAACACTGAAGCTTTCTTT
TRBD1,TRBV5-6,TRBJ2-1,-,CASSYGTGGGEQFF,TGTGCCAGCAGCTATGGTACAGGGGGCGGTGAGCAGTTCTTC
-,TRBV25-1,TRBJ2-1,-,CASSALNEQFF,TGTGCCAGCAGTGCGCTCAATGAGCAGTTCTTC
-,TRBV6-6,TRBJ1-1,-,CASSYERGTEAFF,TGTGCCAGCAGTTACGAACGGGGAACTGAAGCTTTCTTT
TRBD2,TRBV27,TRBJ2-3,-,CASSLSVAGETGRTDTQYF,TGTGCCAGCAGTTTATCGGTAGCGGGGGAAACGGGTCGCACAGATACGCAGTATTTT
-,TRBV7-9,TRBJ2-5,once,CASSLQGETQYF,TGTGCCAGCAGCTTACAAGGGGAGACCCAGTACTTC
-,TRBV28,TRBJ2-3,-,CASSPRAGSTDTQYF,TGTGCCAGCTCGCCCAGGGCAGGGAGCACAGATACGCAGTATTTT
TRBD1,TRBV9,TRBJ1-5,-,CASSPTGDSNQPQHF,TGTGCCAGCAGCCCAACAGGGGATAGCAATCAGCCCCAGCATTTT
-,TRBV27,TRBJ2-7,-,CASSLFRDGRDGSSYEQYF,TGTGCCAGCAGTTTATTTCGAGACGGACGGGATGGGTCCTCCTACGAGCAGTACTTC
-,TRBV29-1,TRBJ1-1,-,CSVEIYRVGTEAFF,TGCAGCGTTGAAATTTACAGGGTAGGCACTGAAGCTTTCTTT
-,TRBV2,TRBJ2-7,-,CASSEAQRGPSYEQYF,TGTGCCAGCAGTGAAGCGCAGAGGGGCCCCTCCTACGAGCAGTACTTC
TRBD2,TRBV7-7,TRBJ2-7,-,CASRIAGGYEQYF,TGTGCTAGCAGAATAGCGGGCGGATACGAGCAGTACTTC
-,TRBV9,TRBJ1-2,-,CASSVGAGLDGYTF,TGTGCCAGCAGCGTAGGAGCAGGGCTGGATGGCTACACCTTC
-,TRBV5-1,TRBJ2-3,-,CASSLVERGPHIDPQYF,TGCGCCAGCAGCTTGGTGGAACGGGGGCCCCACATAGATCCGCAGTATTTT
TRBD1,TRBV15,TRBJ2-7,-,CATSMGQGAYEQYF,TGTGCCACCAGCATGGGACAGGGGGCCTACGAGCAGTACTTC
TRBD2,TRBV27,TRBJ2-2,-,CASSLLAGGNTGELFF,TGTGCCAGCAGTTTACTAGCGGGAGGTAACACCGGGGAGCTGTTTTTT
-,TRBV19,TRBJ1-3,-,CASSIEGATSGNTIYF,TGTGCCAGTAGTATAGAGGGGGCCACCTCTGGAAACACCATATATTTT
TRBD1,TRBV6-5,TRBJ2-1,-,CASTRQGAFYEQFF,TGTGCCAGCACTCGACAGGGGGCCTTTTATGAGCAGTTCTTC
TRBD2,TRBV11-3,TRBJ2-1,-,CASSSRLAGRDEQFF,TGTGCCAGCAGCTCCAGACTAGCGGGAAGGGATGAGCAGTTCTTC
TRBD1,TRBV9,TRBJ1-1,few,CASSGQGNTEAFF,TGTGCCAGCAGCGGACAGGGGAACACTGAAGCTTTCTTT
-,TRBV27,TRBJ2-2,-,CASSLSRRGDTGELFF,TGTGCCAGCAGTTTAAGTCGCAGGGGGGACACCGGGGAGCTGTTTTTT
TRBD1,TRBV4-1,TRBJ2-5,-,CASSFQQGEGETQYF,TGCGCCAGCAGCTTCCAACAGGGGGAAGGAGAGACCCAGTACTTC
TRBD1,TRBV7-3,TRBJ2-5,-,CASSSGTGNQETQYF,TGTGCCAGCAGCTCCGGGACAGGGAACCAAGAGACCCAGTACTTC
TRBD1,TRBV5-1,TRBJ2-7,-,CASSLTGQGAYEQYF,TGCGCCAGCAGCTTAACGGGACAGGGAGCCTACGAGCAGTACTTC
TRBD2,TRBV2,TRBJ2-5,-,CASSDVTSGGQETQYF,TGTGCCAGCAGTGATGTGACTAGCGGGGGACAAGAGACCCAGTACTTC